This paragraph covers one T cell receptor beta chain sequence. The target antigen is unknown. This sample is part of a study of T cell responses to AZD1222 COVID-19 vaccine. Overall study: Both about-4-week and about-12-week second-dose recipients were combined. General observations from the study: Repertoires in all cases were sampled only once the peak T cell response had passed. Donors were largely white British and mainly female; clonal diversity was possibly underestimated. Elevations in Spike-specific TCR breadth and depth followed administration of two AZD1222 doses.

Clones were read by immunoSEQ multiplex PCR, and TCRdb kept only the in-frame ones, dropping some. Altogether more than 250,000 clones are present, approximately 95% being singletons, with the ten largest covering about 0.5%. V lost 10 bases to trimming and J lost 5 bases, with 18 bases between them. CDR3 size: 14 residues. CDR1 is SEHNR and CDR2 is FQNEAQ in the germline V gene (reference sequence). The chain uses TRBV7-9 and TRBJ1-5, with D possibly TRBD1 on 6 matching bases. The specimen comprised peripheral blood, sampled on day 0 of AZD1222 vaccination. This sequence originates from an adult in good health. The CDR3 sequence: CAIQDLGGDQPQHF. The CDR3 bases are TGTGCCATCCAGGACCTCGGGGGCGATCAGCCCCAGCATTTT.